The 26 T cell receptor beta chains below were found in one sample sequenced in a study of T cell responses to AZD1222 COVID-19 vaccine (dated by TCRdb to the early 2020s). Per the publication, the time point label means: baseline before first vaccination. Library preparation was by the immunoSEQ multiplex PCR assay. This is the immuneACCESS table as TCRdb keeps it, with only in-frame sequences that have V and J called. A part of the clones is gone; compared with another copy, unresolved V genes explain less than half, and the rest is unexplained. Here the sample has roughly 140,000 clones; around 94% occur a single time. Over 1% of the sample comes from the top ten. Sequences were derived from peripheral blood, sampled on day 0 of AZD1222 vaccination. The receptors were gathered from an adult in good health.

This chain uses TRBV2 with TRBJ1-1, with D possibly TRBD1 on 5 matching bases. V lost 0 bases to trimming and J lost 1 base, with 12 bases between them. Looked up from germline, CDR1 is SNHLY and CDR2 is FYNNEI. CDR3 length equals 16 residues. The CDR3 DNA is TGTGCCAGCAGTGAAGCGCGTCAGGGAGGGAACACTGAAGCTTTCTTT. This sequence encodes CASSEARQGGNTEAFF.

V and J are TRBV7-6 and TRBJ2-1; D ambiguous. V dropped 5 bases and J dropped 5 bases, with 19 bases sitting between them. Germline V CDR1 and CDR2: SGHVS, FNYEAQ. CDR3 length: 16 residues. CDR3 DNA: TGTGCCAGCAGCAGGACCGTCTCCCCTCGTAACAATGAGCAGTTCTTC. It translates to CASSRTVSPRNNEQFF.

The rearrangement uses TRBV3-1 (or the pseudogene TRBV3-2) and TRBJ2-1, with TRBD2 identical over 13 bases. The CDR3 is made up of 15 amino acids. CDR1 and CDR2 from the germline V gene are LGHDT and YNNKEL (reference sequence). V shed 5 bases and J 8 bases; nucleotides not matched to a gene: 6. This CDR3 reads CASSLGLAGVDEQFF. In nucleotides, the CDR3 is TGTGCCAGCAGCTTAGGACTAGCGGGAGTGGATGAGCAGTTCTTC.

The chain combines TRBV3-1 (or the pseudogene TRBV3-2) with TRBJ2-1; 7 positions agree with TRBD2. The CDR3 consists of 14 residues. Germline CDR1 and CDR2: LGHDT and YNNKEL (reference sequence). V shed 2 bases, J shed 8 bases, and the junction held 6 bases outside the gene matches. The chain's CDR3 is CASSQFIAGDEQFF. CDR3 nucleotide sequence: TGTGCCAGCAGCCAATTTATAGCGGGCGATGAGCAGTTCTTC.

As for this clone: The junction shows a germline mismatch at one end, possibly a read error. The V and J genes are TRBV5-1 and TRBJ2-2, with 8 nucleotides matching TRBD1. Per the germline V gene, CDR1 is SGHRS and CDR2 is YFSETQ. CDR3 length: 18 residues. The CDR3 DNA sequence: TGCGCCAGCAGCTTGACGGCAGGGGGCAAAACGAACACCAGGGAGCTGTTTTTT. It is translated as CASSLTAGGKTNTRELFF.

This chain joins TRBV11-3 and TRBJ2-5; D is perhaps TRBD1 (5 bases). This CDR3 is 13 amino acids long. The V gene's germline CDR1 is SGHNT and CDR2 YENEEA. V was clipped by 4 bases and J by 5 bases, with 11 bases between them. The CDR3 bases are TGTGCCAGCAGCTCAAGGGGAACGGAGACCCAGTACTTC. Protein sequence: CASSSRGTETQYF.

The J gene is TRBJ1-1, the V gene TRBV25-1, with D unclear. Germline CDR1 is MGHDK and CDR2 is SYGVNS. Trimming took off 7 bases at V and 5 bases at J, with 8 bases between the two ends. The CDR3 spans 11 residues. CDR3 coding DNA: TGTGCCAGCAAATGGGGAACTGAAGCTTTCTTT. Translation gives CASKWGTEAFF.

For this clone: Other DNA sequences within the sample encode an identical CDR3. This chain connects TRBV2 to TRBJ1-1; D unclear. Per germline, CDR1 SNHLY and CDR2 FYNNEI. The CDR3 contains 13 residues. Trimming shortened V by 3 bases and J by 1 base, and 6 bases separated the two germline ends. The CDR3 DNA reads TGTGCCAGCAGTGACCGATGGAACACTGAAGCTTTCTTT. Its protein is CASSDRWNTEAFF.

The rearrangement links TRBV4-1 to TRBJ1-4; the match to TRBD1 covers 9 bases. Unmatched junction bases numbered 6, after V lost 5 bases and J lost 8 bases. Germline values: CDR1 MGHRA, CDR2 YSYEKL. The CDR3 totals 14 residues. CDR3: CASSIRDRAEKLFF. The CDR3, as DNA: TGCGCCAGCAGCATCCGGGACAGGGCCGAAAAACTGTTTTTT.

The chain is built from TRBV24-1 and TRBJ2-5, with D maybe TRBD1 (6 bases). The CDR3 consists of 11 residues. V was clipped by 6 bases and J by 5 bases, with 6 bases between them. The V gene's germline CDR1 is KGHDR and CDR2 SFDVKD. In nucleotides, the CDR3 is TGTGCCACCAGTCAGGGGGAGACCCAGTACTTC. It encodes CATSQGETQYF.

J is TRBJ1-6 and V is TRBV4-1; D gene ambiguous. Trimming removed 0 bases from V and 1 base from J, with 7 bases in between. CDR1 is MGHRA and CDR2 is YSYEKL in the germline V gene. The CDR3 has 16 amino acids. As DNA, the CDR3 is TGCGCCAGCAGCCAAGATAAAGGTTCCTATAATTCACCCCTCCACTTT. This codes for CASSQDKGSYNSPLHF.

This clone was picked up a small number of times. The genes are TRBV6-5 and TRBJ2-3; D is uncertain. Germline CDR1 and CDR2: MNHEY and SVGAGI. V was clipped by 2 bases and J by 2 bases, with 2 bases between them. This CDR3 spans 12 amino acids. The CDR3 sequence: CASSYITDTQYF. CDR3 bases: TGTGCCAGCAGTTACATCACAGATACGCAGTATTTT.

The chain carries TRBV6-2 or TRBV6-3 and TRBJ2-7; 9 bases fit TRBD1. This CDR3 is 19 amino acids long. After removal of 0 bases from V and 0 bases from J, the junction contained 12 bases not matched to a gene. CDR1 MNHEY and CDR2 SVGEGT come from the germline V gene. The CDR3 DNA is TGTGCCAGCAGTTACTCGGGGACAGGGCAGTTTGTAAGCTCCTACGAGCAGTACGTC. Amino acids: CASSYSGTGQFVSSYEQYV.

The chain carries TRBV19 and TRBJ2-6; D is unclear. The CDR3 totals 14 residues. Trimming stripped 3 bases from V and 2 bases from J, with 5 bases between. CDR1 LNHDA and CDR2 SQIVND come from the germline V gene (reference sequence). For the CDR3, the DNA is TGTGCCAGTAGTATCCTAACTGGGGCCAACGTCCTGACTTTC. It encodes CASSILTGANVLTF.

The genes are TRBV19 and TRBJ1-1, with D unresolved. V dropped 1 base and J dropped 2 bases, with 17 bases sitting between them. This CDR3 spans 17 amino acids. CDR1 LNHDA and CDR2 SQIVND come from the germline V gene (reference sequence). The CDR3 nucleotides read TGTGCCAGTAGTATAGTTATTCGGTTTGGCAGTAACACTGAAGCTTTCTTT. The encoded protein is CASSIVIRFGSNTEAFF.

The chain has TRBV29-1 and TRBJ2-6, with D possibly TRBD1 on 6 matching bases. The CDR3 runs to 15 residues. Germline-derived CDR1 and CDR2 are SQVTM and ANQGSEA. Trimming pared 5 bases from V and 4 bases from J, leaving 15 bases between. Here the CDR3 reads CSVRQGTSGANVLTF. The CDR3 DNA follows: TGCAGCGTTCGGCAGGGGACCTCCGGGGCCAACGTCCTGACTTTC.

This chain joins TRBV4-3 and TRBJ2-1; unclear D gene. This CDR3 comprises 13 residues. The germline V gene has CDR1 LGHNA and CDR2 YSLEER. V lost 0 bases, J lost 11 bases, and 11 bases lay in between. In DNA form, the CDR3 reads TGCGCCAGCAGCCAAGACGGCGGACGTCAGCAGTTCTTC. As protein: CASSQDGGRQQFF.

This chain connects TRBV3-1 (or the pseudogene TRBV3-2) to TRBJ2-5; 13 bases fit TRBD2. The CDR3 length is 18 residues. With V trimmed by 6 bases and J by 5 bases, 15 bases remained unmatched. The germline V gene encodes CDR1 LGHDT and CDR2 YNNKEL (reference sequence). The CDR3 coding sequence is TGTGCCAGCAGGGAAAGGGGACTAGCGGGGATATTGGGGGAGACCCAGTACTTC. It specifies CASRERGLAGILGETQYF.

This clone was detected once. In DNA, the CDR3 is TGCAGTGTAAGGTATAATGAAAAACTGTTTTTT. It translates to CSVRYNEKLFF. The chain is built from TRBV20-1 and TRBJ1-4; D remains ambiguous. Trimming removed 7 bases from V and 4 bases from J, with 7 bases in between. This CDR3 has 11 residues. Germline V gene sequence: CDR1 DFQATT, CDR2 SNEGSKA (reference sequence).

J is TRBJ2-1 and V is TRBV9, with D unresolved. The germline V gene encodes CDR1 SGDLS and CDR2 YYNGEE. This CDR3 is 17 amino acids long. V was trimmed by 2 bases and J by 0 bases, leaving 15 bases between them. For the CDR3, the DNA is TGTGCCAGCAGCGTGACTTTAGAGGCTAGCTCCTACAATGAGCAGTTCTTC. This sequence encodes CASSVTLEASSYNEQFF. Full variable domain (remainder filled in from reference TRBV9 and TRBJ2-1): DSGVTQTPKHLITATGQRVTLRCSPRSGDLSVYWYQQSLDQGLQFLIQYYNGEERAKGNILERFSAQQFPDLHSELNLSSLELGDSALYFCASSVTLEASSYNEQFFGPGTRLTVL.

The V and J genes are TRBV5-3 and TRBJ1-5; 8 bases align to TRBD1. TRBV5-3 is placed among ORFs of uncertain function. The V segment lost 0 bases and the J segment 6 bases; nucleotides outside the gene matches: 5. This CDR3 region has 15 residues. CDR3 coding DNA: TGTGCCAGAAGCTTGGGCAGGGGGCAGAGTCAGCCCCAGCATTTT. As protein: CARSLGRGQSQPQHF.

This clone appeared a single time. CDR3 in DNA: TGTGCCACCTCCGAGGGTTGGGGGACGGAAGAGACCCAGTACTTC. Residues: CATSEGWGTEETQYF. The chain carries TRBV19 and TRBJ2-5; D possibly matches TRBD1 or TRBD2 (5 bases each). CDR3 length: 15 residues. From germline, CDR1 is LNHDA and CDR2 SQIVND (reference sequence). Trimming took 10 bases from V and 3 from J, leaving 21 bases between them.

The genes are TRBV2 and TRBJ2-7, with TRBD1 matching 8 bases. Germline-derived CDR1 and CDR2 are SNHLY and FYNNEI. The ends lost 7 bases at V and 5 bases at J; junction bases unmatched: 10. The CDR3 is made up of 14 amino acids. The CDR3 DNA is TGTGCCAGCAATAATGGACAGGGCAGGCACGAGCAGTACGTC. Its protein product is CASNNGQGRHEQYV.

The chain uses TRBV2 and TRBJ1-5, with D possibly TRBD1 on 6 matching bases. With 9 bases removed from V and 3 bases from J, the gap between germline ends came to 15 bases. The CDR3 consists of 14 residues. Germline lookup yields CDR1 SNHLY and CDR2 FYNNEI. The CDR3 is CASQRGLINQPQHF. DNA of the CDR3: TGTGCCAGTCAGCGGGGGCTCATCAATCAGCCCCAGCATTTT.

The chain couples TRBV18 to TRBJ2-4; D is unclear. This CDR3 comprises 14 residues. Per the germline V gene, CDR1 is KGHSH and CDR2 is LQKENI. With 6 bases removed from V and 1 base from J, the gap between germline ends came to 10 bases. The CDR3 here is CASSRATAKNIQYF. The CDR3, as DNA: TGTGCCAGCTCCCGAGCTACGGCCAAAAACATTCAGTACTTC.

The chain's CDR3 is CASSPRGQISNQPQHF. The CDR3 nucleotides are TGTGCCAGTAGTCCAAGGGGACAGATTAGCAATCAGCCCCAGCATTTT. The rearrangement uses TRBV19 and TRBJ1-5, with 7 bases identical to TRBD1. CDR1 and CDR2 from the germline V gene are LNHDA and SQIVND (reference sequence). The CDR3 is 16 residues long. V lost 5 bases to trimming and J lost 0 bases; unmatched junction nucleotides: 7. Complete variable domain (other parts from reference TRBV19 and TRBJ1-5): DGGITQSPKYLFRKEGQNVTLSCEQNLNHDAMYWYRQDPGQGLRLIYYSQIVNDFQKGDIAEGYSVSREKKESFPLTVTSAQKNPTAFYLCASSPRGQISNQPQHFGDGTRLSIL.